A single sample is the source of the 14 T cell receptor beta chains below, sequenced in a study of T cell responses to AZD1222 COVID-19 vaccine. The data were produced by immunoSEQ multiplex PCR, yet TCRdb's version contains in-frame clones alone and is incomplete. Here the sample spans roughly 120,000 clones, 84% being singletons. Sequencing was performed on peripheral blood, taken on day 0 of AZD1222 vaccination. These receptors were taken from an adult in good health.

A few counts support this clone. The chain joins TRBV27 to TRBJ1-1; 9 bases are a match to TRBD1. The junction had 9 bases not matched to a gene; V was cut back by 6 bases and J by 4 bases. CDR1 MNHEY and CDR2 SMNVEV come from the germline V gene (reference sequence). The CDR3 covers 15 residues. The CDR3 region is CASSLQGARGTEAFF. Here the CDR3 DNA reads TGTGCCAGCAGCCTACAGGGGGCGCGTGGCACTGAAGCTTTCTTT.

V and J are TRBV2 and TRBJ2-5; the D call may be TRBD1 or TRBD2 (5 bases each). Per the germline V gene, CDR1 is SNHLY and CDR2 is FYNNEI. CDR3 size: 13 residues. Between the trimmed V and J ends, which lost 8 bases and 1 base, there was a span of 11 bases. In nucleotides, the CDR3 is TGTGCCAGCTTACGGGACGCCCAAGAGACCCAGTACTTC. This codes for CASLRDAQETQYF.

The chain couples TRBV9 to TRBJ2-3; D gene unclear. V dropped 0 bases and J dropped 1 base, with 9 bases sitting between them. CDR1 SGDLS and CDR2 YYNGEE come from the germline V gene. The CDR3 covers 15 residues. CDR3 coding DNA: TGTGCCAGCAGCGTAGAAGGGCTCCGCACAGATACGCAGTATTTT. Translating gives CASSVEGLRTDTQYF. Looking up the rest from reference TRBV9 and TRBJ2-3 gives the full variable domain: DSGVTQTPKHLITATGQRVTLRCSPRSGDLSVYWYQQSLDQGLQFLIQYYNGEERAKGNILERFSAQQFPDLHSELNLSSLELGDSALYFCASSVEGLRTDTQYFGPGTRLTVL.

V is TRBV11-2 and J is TRBJ1-2; maybe TRBD1 (5 bases). The germline CDR1 and CDR2 sequences are SGHAT and FQNNGV. V was cut by 7 bases and J by 2 bases, with 20 bases left in between. The CDR3 length is 16 residues. The CDR3 region is CASTINRGGINYGYTF. The CDR3 DNA reads as TGTGCCAGCACCATTAATCGGGGCGGAATAAACTATGGCTACACCTTC.

This chain connects TRBV11-2 to TRBJ1-4; D possibly corresponds to TRBD1 (6 bases). Trimming stripped 5 bases from V and 9 bases from J, with 19 bases between. The germline V gene has CDR1 SGHAT and CDR2 FQNNGV. CDR3 length: 15 residues. This chain's CDR3 is CASSRSRQDNKKLFF. The DNA for the CDR3 is TGTGCCAGCAGCAGAAGTAGACAGGACAATAAAAAACTGTTTTTT. The full variable domain, with the rest looked up from reference TRBV11-2 and TRBJ1-4, is EAGVAQSPRYKIIEKRQSVAFWCNPISGHATLYWYQQILGQGPKLLIQFQNNGVVDDSQLPKDRFSAERLKGVDSTLKIQPAKLEDSAVYLCASSRSRQDNKKLFFGSGTQLSVL.

The chain uses TRBV11-2 and TRBJ2-1, with 8 bases matching TRBD1. V shed 4 bases, J shed 0 bases, and the junction held 8 bases outside the gene matches. The CDR3 has 17 residues. CDR1 is SGHAT, CDR2 FQNNGV, per germline. This CDR3 is CASSWQGAASSYNEQFF. The CDR3 bases are TGTGCCAGCAGCTGGCAGGGGGCCGCTAGCTCCTACAATGAGCAGTTCTTC. The full variable domain, with the rest looked up from reference TRBV11-2 and TRBJ2-1, is EAGVAQSPRYKIIEKRQSVAFWCNPISGHATLYWYQQILGQGPKLLIQFQNNGVVDDSQLPKDRFSAERLKGVDSTLKIQPAKLEDSAVYLCASSWQGAASSYNEQFFGPGTRLTVL.

The chain carries TRBV5-1 and TRBJ2-3; weak D call: TRBD1 (6 bases). The length of the CDR3 is 18 residues. Looked up from germline, CDR1 is SGHRS and CDR2 is YFSETQ. The V gene lost 5 bases and the J gene lost 4 bases, with 26 bases spanning the gap. In nucleotides, the CDR3 is TGCGCCAGCAGTGTTGGTAGGGGGAGCCGGCCAGTAGCAGATACGCAGTATTTT. It is translated as CASSVGRGSRPVADTQYF.

This sequence joins TRBV18 and TRBJ1-1; no reliable D call. From germline, CDR1 is KGHSH and CDR2 LQKENI. The CDR3 loop spans 14 amino acids. V was pared by 4 bases and J by 6 bases, with 15 bases between. The CDR3 coding sequence is TGTGCCAGCTCACGGGCGGAGCCTGGGTCTGAAGCTTTCTTT. Residues: CASSRAEPGSEAFF.

This chain joins TRBV7-2 and TRBJ2-5; D is perhaps TRBD2 (5 bases). Germline V gene lookup returns CDR1 SGHTA and CDR2 FQGNSA. Trimming removed 2 bases from V and 5 bases from J, with 12 bases in between. The CDR3 extends over 14 amino acids. The CDR3 DNA follows: TGTGCCAGCAGCTTATTAGCTAGCAGGGAGACCCAGTACTTC. Amino acid sequence: CASSLLASRETQYF.

CDR3: CASSFGGTGNNEQFF. In nucleotides, the CDR3 is TGTGCCAGCAGTTTCGGTGGGACAGGGAATAATGAGCAGTTCTTC. The rearrangement joins TRBV27 to TRBJ2-1; 9 positions agree with TRBD1. The germline gives CDR1 MNHEY, CDR2 SMNVEV (reference sequence). There are 15 residues in the CDR3. The V and J ends lost 3 bases and 7 bases, in that order; junction bases with no gene match: 7.

V and J are TRBV19 and TRBJ1-6; TRBD1 matches at 7 bases. V lost 3 bases, J lost 4 bases, and 3 bases stayed unmatched. The CDR3 runs 15 residues. Germline V gene sequence: CDR1 LNHDA, CDR2 SQIVND (reference sequence). The CDR3 nucleotides are TGTGCCAGTAGTATGAAGGGACAGTATAATTCACCCCTCCACTTT. It translates to CASSMKGQYNSPLHF.

This clone occurred once. The chain recombines TRBV7-2 with TRBJ2-5; D perhaps matches TRBD2 (6 bases). Trimming took 4 bases from V and 7 from J, leaving 16 bases between them. This CDR3 comprises 14 residues. Germline assignment: CDR1 SGHTA and CDR2 FQGNSA. CDR3: CASSSGSGFRTQYF. DNA for the CDR3: TGTGCCAGCAGCTCCGGAAGCGGGTTTAGGACCCAGTACTTC.

This chain connects TRBV5-1 to TRBJ1-4; 8 bases line up with TRBD1. Germline CDR1 SGHRS, CDR2 YFSETQ. CDR3 length: 14 amino acids. Germline trimming cut 3 bases from V and 8 bases from J; bases unmatched to any gene: 6. The CDR3 region has the DNA TGCGCCAGCAGCTCTCAGGGGGCGAGGGAAAAACTGTTTTTT. Translated: CASSSQGAREKLFF.

V and J are TRBV5-1 and TRBJ2-1, with 12 bases lining up with TRBD1. V lost 7 bases and J lost 4; bases outside the gene matches: 12. The germline CDR1 and CDR2 sequences are SGHRS and YFSETQ. The CDR3 length is 17 residues. The CDR3 spells CASLLGTGGKLYNEQFF. Here the CDR3 DNA reads TGCGCCAGCCTCCTGGGGACAGGGGGCAAATTGTACAATGAGCAGTTCTTC.